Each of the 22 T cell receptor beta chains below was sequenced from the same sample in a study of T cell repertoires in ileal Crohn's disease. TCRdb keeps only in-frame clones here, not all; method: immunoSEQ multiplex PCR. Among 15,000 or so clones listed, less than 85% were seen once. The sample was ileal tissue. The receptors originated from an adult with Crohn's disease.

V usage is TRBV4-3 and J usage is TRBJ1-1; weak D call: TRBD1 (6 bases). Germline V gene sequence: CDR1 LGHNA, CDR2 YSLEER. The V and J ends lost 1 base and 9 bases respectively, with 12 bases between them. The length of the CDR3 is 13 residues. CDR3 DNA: TGCGCCAGCAGCCAAGCCAGGACAGTTAAAGCTTTCTTT. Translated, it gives CASSQARTVKAFF.

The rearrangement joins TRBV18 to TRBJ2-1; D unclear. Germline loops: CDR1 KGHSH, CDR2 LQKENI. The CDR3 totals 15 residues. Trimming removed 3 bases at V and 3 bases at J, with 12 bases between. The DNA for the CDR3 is TGTGCCAGCTCACCGGGTAGGAGTGTCTACAATGAGCAGTTCTTC. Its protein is CASSPGRSVYNEQFF.

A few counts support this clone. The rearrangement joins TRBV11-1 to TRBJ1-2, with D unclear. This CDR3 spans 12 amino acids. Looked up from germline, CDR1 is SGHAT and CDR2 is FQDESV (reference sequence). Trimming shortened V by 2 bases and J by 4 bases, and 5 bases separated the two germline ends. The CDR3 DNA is TGTGCCAGCAGCTTACACAGCTATGGCTACACCTTC. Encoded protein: CASSLHSYGYTF.

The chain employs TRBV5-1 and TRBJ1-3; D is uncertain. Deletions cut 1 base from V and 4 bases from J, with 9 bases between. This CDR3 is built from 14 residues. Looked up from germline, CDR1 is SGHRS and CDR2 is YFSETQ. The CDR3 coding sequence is TGCGCCAGCAGCTTGACAGTGGCAGGAAACACCATATATTTT. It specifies CASSLTVAGNTIYF.

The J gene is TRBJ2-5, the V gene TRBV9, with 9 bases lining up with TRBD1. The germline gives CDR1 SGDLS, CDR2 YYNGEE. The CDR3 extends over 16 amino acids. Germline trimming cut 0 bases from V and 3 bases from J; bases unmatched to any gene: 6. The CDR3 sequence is CASSVVLGDREETQYF. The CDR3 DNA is TGTGCCAGCAGCGTAGTTTTAGGGGACAGGGAAGAGACCCAGTACTTC. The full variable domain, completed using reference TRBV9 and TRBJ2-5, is DSGVTQTPKHLITATGQRVTLRCSPRSGDLSVYWYQQSLDQGLQFLIQYYNGEERAKGNILERFSAQQFPDLHSELNLSSLELGDSALYFCASSVVLGDREETQYFGPGTRLLVL.

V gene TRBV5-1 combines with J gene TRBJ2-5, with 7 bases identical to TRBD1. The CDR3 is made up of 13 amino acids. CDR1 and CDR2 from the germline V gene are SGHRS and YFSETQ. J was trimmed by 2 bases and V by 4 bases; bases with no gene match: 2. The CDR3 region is CASSRGQQETQYF. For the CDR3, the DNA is TGCGCCAGCAGCAGGGGACAGCAAGAGACCCAGTACTTC.

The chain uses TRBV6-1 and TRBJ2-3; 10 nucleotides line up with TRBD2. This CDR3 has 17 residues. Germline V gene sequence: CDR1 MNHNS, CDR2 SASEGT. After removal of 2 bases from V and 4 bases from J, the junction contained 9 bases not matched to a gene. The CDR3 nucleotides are TGTGCCAGCAGTGAACTCCCCAGCGGGGGGGCTCCAGATACGCAGTATTTT. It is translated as CASSELPSGGAPDTQYF.

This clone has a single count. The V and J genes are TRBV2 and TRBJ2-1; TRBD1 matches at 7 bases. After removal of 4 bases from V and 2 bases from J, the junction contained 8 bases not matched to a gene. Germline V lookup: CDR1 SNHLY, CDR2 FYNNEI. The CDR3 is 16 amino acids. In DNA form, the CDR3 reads TGTGCCAGCAGTGGAGACAGGGTCGATCCCTACAATGAGCAGTTCTTC. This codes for CASSGDRVDPYNEQFF.

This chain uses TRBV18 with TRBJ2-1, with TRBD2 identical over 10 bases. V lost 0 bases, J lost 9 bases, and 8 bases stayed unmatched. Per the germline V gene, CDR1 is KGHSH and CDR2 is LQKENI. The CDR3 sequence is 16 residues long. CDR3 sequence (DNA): TGTGCCAGCTCACCACCGGGCAGCGGGGGGGCAGGTGAGCAGTTCTTC. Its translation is CASSPPGSGGAGEQFF.

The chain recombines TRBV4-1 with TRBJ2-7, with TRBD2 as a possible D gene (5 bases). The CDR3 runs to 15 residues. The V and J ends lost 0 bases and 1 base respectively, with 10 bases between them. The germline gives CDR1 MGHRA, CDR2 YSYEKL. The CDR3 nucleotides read TGCGCCAGCAGCCAAGATAGCGCGGATTCCTACGAGCAGTACTTC. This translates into CASSQDSADSYEQYF.

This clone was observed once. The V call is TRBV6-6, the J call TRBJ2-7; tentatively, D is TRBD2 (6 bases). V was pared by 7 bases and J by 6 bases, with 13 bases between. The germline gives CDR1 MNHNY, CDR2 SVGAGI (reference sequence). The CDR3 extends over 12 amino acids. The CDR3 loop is CASKREDFEQYF. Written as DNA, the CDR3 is TGTGCCAGCAAAAGGGAGGACTTCGAGCAGTACTTC.

DNA for the CDR3: TGTGCCAGCAGCTCCCTACCGGGACAGGGTTTCTGGCAGACCCAGTACTTC. This gives the protein CASSSLPGQGFWQTQYF. This chain joins TRBV7-2 and TRBJ2-5; 9 nucleotides line up with TRBD1. The CDR3 loop spans 17 amino acids. V trimming: 4 bases; J trimming: 6 bases; junction bases outside the gene matches: 15. Germline V gives CDR1 SGHTA, CDR2 FQGNSA.

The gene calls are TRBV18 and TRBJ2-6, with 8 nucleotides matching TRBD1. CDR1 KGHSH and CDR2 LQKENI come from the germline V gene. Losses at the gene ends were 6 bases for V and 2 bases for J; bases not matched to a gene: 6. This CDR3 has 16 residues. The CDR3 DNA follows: TGTGCCAGCTCCCTACAGACAGGGGCTGGGGCCAACGTCCTGACTTTC. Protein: CASSLQTGAGANVLTF.

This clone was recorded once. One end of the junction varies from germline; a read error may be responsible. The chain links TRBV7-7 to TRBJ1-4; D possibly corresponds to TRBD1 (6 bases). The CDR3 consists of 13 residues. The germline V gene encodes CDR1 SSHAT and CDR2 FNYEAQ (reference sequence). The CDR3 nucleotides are TGTGCTAGCAGCTTAGGACAGAATGAAAAACTGTTTTTT. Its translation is CASSLGQNEKLFF.

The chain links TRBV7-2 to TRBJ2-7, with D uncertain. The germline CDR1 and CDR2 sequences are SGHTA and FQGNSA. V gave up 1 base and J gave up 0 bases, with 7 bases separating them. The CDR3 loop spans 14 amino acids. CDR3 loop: CASSLDPNSYEQYF. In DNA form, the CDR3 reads TGTGCCAGCAGCTTAGATCCCAACTCCTACGAGCAGTACTTC.

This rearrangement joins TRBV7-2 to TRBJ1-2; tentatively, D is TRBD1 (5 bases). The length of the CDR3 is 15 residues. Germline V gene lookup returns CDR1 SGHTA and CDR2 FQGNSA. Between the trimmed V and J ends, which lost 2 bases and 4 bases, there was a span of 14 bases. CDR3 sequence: CASSLLGQGRYGYTF. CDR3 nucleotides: TGTGCCAGCAGCTTACTGGGGCAAGGACGCTATGGCTACACCTTC.

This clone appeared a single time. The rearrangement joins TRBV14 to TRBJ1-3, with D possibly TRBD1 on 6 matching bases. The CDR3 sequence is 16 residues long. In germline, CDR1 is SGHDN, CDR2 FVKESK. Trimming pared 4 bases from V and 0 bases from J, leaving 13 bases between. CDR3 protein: CASSPLTGFSGNTIYF. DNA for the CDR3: TGTGCCAGCAGCCCTTTGACAGGCTTCTCTGGAAACACCATATATTTT.

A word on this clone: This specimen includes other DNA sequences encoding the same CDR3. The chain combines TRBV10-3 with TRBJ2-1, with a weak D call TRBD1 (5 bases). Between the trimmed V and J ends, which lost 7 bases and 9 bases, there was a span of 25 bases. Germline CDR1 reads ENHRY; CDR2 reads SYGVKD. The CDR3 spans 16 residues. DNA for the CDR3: TGTGCCATCAACCCGTCCGCCAGGGTGCCCTTTGGTGAGCAGTTCTTC. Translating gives CAINPSARVPFGEQFF.

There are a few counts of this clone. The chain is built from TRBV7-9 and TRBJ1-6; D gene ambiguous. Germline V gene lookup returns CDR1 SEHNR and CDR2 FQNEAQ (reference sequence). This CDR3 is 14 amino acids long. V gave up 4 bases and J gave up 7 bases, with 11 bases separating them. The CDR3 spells CASSYRESNSPLHF. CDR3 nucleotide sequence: TGTGCCAGCAGCTATCGGGAGAGCAATTCACCCCTCCACTTT.

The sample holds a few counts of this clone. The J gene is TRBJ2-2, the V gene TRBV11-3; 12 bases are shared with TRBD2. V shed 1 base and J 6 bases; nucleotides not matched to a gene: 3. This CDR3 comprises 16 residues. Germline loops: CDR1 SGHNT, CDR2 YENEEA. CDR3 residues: CASSLAASGGAGELFF. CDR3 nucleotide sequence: TGTGCCAGCAGCTTAGCGGCTAGCGGGGGGGCCGGGGAGCTGTTTTTT.

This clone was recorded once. For the CDR3, the DNA is TGTGCCAGCAGTTACGGGCGGGGGACGAACACTGAAGCTTTCTTT. Protein product: CASSYGRGTNTEAFF. This chain joins TRBV6-5 and TRBJ1-1, with D perhaps TRBD1 (5 bases). V lost 2 bases, J lost 1 base, and 11 bases lay in between. The germline CDR1 and CDR2 sequences are MNHEY and SVGAGI. CDR3 length equals 15 residues.

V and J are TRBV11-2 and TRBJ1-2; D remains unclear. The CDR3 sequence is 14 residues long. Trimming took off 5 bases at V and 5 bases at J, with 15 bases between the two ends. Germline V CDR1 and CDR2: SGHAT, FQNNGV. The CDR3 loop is CASSPRLQDYGYTF. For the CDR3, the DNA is TGTGCCAGCAGCCCTCGTTTGCAGGATTATGGCTACACCTTC.